This T cell receptor beta chain was found in a study of read filtering for tumor transcriptome and immune sequencing. V lost 4 bases to trimming and J lost 5 bases; unmatched junction nucleotides: 7. CDR3 length: 16 residues. Molecular barcoded adaptors covering alpha/delta and beta/gamma chains were used on approximately 400 ng RNA. TCRdb re-called the reads with MiXCR, one entry per CDR3 protein. The table lists around 130,000 distinct CDR3 sequences, approximately 12% of them singletons, with approximately 11% in the top ten. This clonotype was observed many times. The sample consisted of a population of CD138-negative cells sorted from bone marrow. The TCR comes from a donor aged 40 or older with multiple myeloma. The V call is TRBV12-3 or TRBV12-4, the J call TRBJ2-2; 10 bases agree with TRBD2. The CDR3 loop reads CASSSRTSGMTGELFF. The CDR3 region has the DNA TGTGCCAGCAGTTCAAGGACTAGCGGTATGACCGGGGAGCTGTTTTTT.